The T cell receptor beta chain under discussion was sequenced for a study of T cells expressing NK-cell markers. Overall study results and limits: Similarly, these clonotypes led the CD3+CD56-NKG2C+ fraction as well in a few donors.

The CDR3 sequence is 13 residues long. CDR1 and CDR2 (germline): SGHAT, FQNNGV. TCRdb reprocessed the 5' RACE reads and keeps a single row for each CDR3 protein, giving no DNA. The sample has 350,000 to 400,000 distinct CDR3 sequences. In the case of this clonotype: Its cognate antigen is unknown.

The V gene is TRBV11-2, the J gene TRBJ2-1; checking the TCRdb D call of TRBD2 is not possible without DNA. The sequencing sample was made of blood T cells: a sorted CD56 or NKG2C T cell subset, CD4+ or CD8+ T cells, or bulk PBMC T cells (not recorded which). The receptor was isolated from a woman aged 50 to 65 in good health. The CDR3: CASSFRHRESPFF. The whole variable domain, remainder taken from reference TRBV11-2 and TRBJ2-1, is EAGVAQSPRYKIIEKRQSVAFWCNPISGHATLYWYQQILGQGPKLLIQFQNNGVVDDSQLPKDRFSAERLKGVDSTLKIQPAKLEDSAVYLCASSFRHRESPFFGPGTRLTVL.